The source of this T cell receptor (beta chain) is a study of response to subunit inactivated influenza vaccine. TCRdb re-derived calls from the RT-PCR reads in MiXCR, one entry per CDR3 protein. The sample holds hundreds of thousands of distinct CDR3 sequences, 10% to 15% seen once. The CDR3 is made up of 17 amino acids. V shed 6 bases and J 6 bases; nucleotides not matched to a gene: 10. CDR1 and CDR2 from the germline V gene are SGHAT and FQDESV (reference sequence). This clonotype has a handful of counts. The sequences come from PBMCs from blood, collected more than 35 days after vaccination. The sequence was obtained from a middle-aged man who received an inactivated influenza vaccine. The V gene is TRBV11-1, the J gene TRBJ2-1, with TRBD2 matching over 14 bases. CDR3 nucleotide sequence: TGTGCCAGCAGTTCCTCCGGGACTAGCGGGAGAATCAATGAGCAGTTCTTC. This sequence encodes CASSSSGTSGRINEQFF.